This TCR beta chain was sequenced during a study of T cell clonality in common variable immunodeficiency. Study results and caveats: Reportedly, TCR beta sequences from common variable immunodeficiency showed fewer deletions and N-nucleotide insertions. Fewer TCRbeta clones were shared among CVID subjects than controls.

Only in-frame clones appear in the TCRdb table, and some are missing; sequencing was by immunoSEQ multiplex PCR. The sample holds over 45,000 clones, and no clone turns up only once. The germline gives CDR1 KGHSH, CDR2 LQKENI. This CDR3 is built from 15 residues. Patients and controls were mostly of Caucasian heritage. Heparinized whole blood, about 5 to 8.5 ml, came from each donor. In its sample, this clone was seen a few times. Its antigen is as yet unknown. The CDR3 extends 3 residues past the end of the read, so its final part is completed from the germline J gene. Sequenced input: peripheral blood mononuclear cells. This sequence was found in a person aged 18 to 75 in good health. V usage is TRBV18 and J usage is TRBJ2-4, with TRBD1 as a possible D gene (6 bases). The chain's CDR3 is CASSPSQGTNYGQYF. The covered CDR3 bases are TGTGCCAGCTCACCGTCCCAGGGGACAAACTATGGT.